This TCR beta chain was retrieved from a study of blood T cell repertoires in COVID-19. On the study more broadly: COVID-19 samples from acute and convalescent phases originated in the United States, Italy and Spain. Sources were T cells, B-cell-depleted T cells, or PBMCs; the material itself was cDNA or gDNA.

Original data processing: It was from reference gene primer amplification that nucleated cell counts were estimated. Method: immunoSEQ multiplex PCR; TCRdb's copy keeps in-frame clones and lacks some. That table gives V, J and clone size, and the DNA gave D and trimming. The data contain 60,000 to 70,000 clones, about 80% of them singletons. In its sample, this clone was seen once. The sequence came from a woman aged 55 to 70 with acute or convalescent COVID-19. Sequenced material: peripheral blood.

The DNA of the CDR3 is TGTGCCAGCAGCGCCGGGTTAGGGGCGGAAACCTACGAGCAGTACTTC. It encodes CASSAGLGAETYEQYF. The chain uses TRBV7-9 and TRBJ2-7; tentative D call: TRBD1 (5 bases). Trimming left V 5 bases short and J 2 bases short, with 19 bases between. There are 16 residues in the CDR3. Germline lookup yields CDR1 SEHNR and CDR2 FQNEAQ (reference sequence). Together with reference TRBV7-9 and TRBJ2-7, the CDR3 gives the full variable domain: DTGVSQNPRHKITKRGQNVTFRCDPISEHNRLYWYRQTLGQGPEFLTYFQNEAQLEKSRLLSDRFSAERPKGSFSTLEIQRTEQGDSAMYLCASSAGLGAETYEQYFGPGTRLTVT.